This section outlines one T cell receptor (beta chain) sequence together with its context. It was about 190 ng DNA, 25,000 to 35,000 T cell genomes, that sorted-subset replicate PCRs used. The method was immunoSEQ multiplex PCR; TCRdb's version includes in-frame clones alone and lacks a portion of them. The sample shows roughly 2,000,000 clones, 90% to 95% of them seen only once. Only CD45RO-negative cells positively selected for CCR7 counted as naive CD8 cells, so terminally differentiated effector memory CD45RA+ cells were excluded. The CDR3 contains 14 residues. Trimming stripped 5 bases from V and 3 bases from J, with 13 bases between. Germline V gene data show CDR1 as LNHDA and CDR2 as SQIVND (reference sequence). The data are from a study of shared clonotypes between healthy human individuals.

The J gene is TRBJ1-1, the V gene TRBV19; D not resolved. The specimen sequenced was naive CD8+ T cells from PBMCs. This clonotype originated in a man younger than 35 in good health. Some clones in this sample may be carry-over from other donors' samples. The CDR3 bases are TGTGCCAGTAGTCGACGGAGCGGGTACACTGAAGCTTTCTTT. Its translation is CASSRRSGYTEAFF.